The following is a T cell receptor (beta chain) sequence with its context. Its antigen is unknown. The CDR3 loop spans 14 amino acids. With V trimmed by 3 bases and J by 2 bases, 3 bases remained unmatched. Germline lookup yields CDR1 SGHNT and CDR2 YYREEE (reference sequence). This sample was included in a study of T cells in localized non-small cell lung cancer. Assay: immunoSEQ multiplex PCR; the TCRdb copy retains only in-frame clones and omits some. The repertoire has tens of thousands of clones, roughly 81% of them found once; the top ten carry around 2.8%. Findings and caveats of the study: Among blood samples, higher T cell density accompanied longer overall survival.

The TCR originated in a man aged 35-69 years with stage I lung adenocarcinoma. The source material was peripheral blood, sampled before any cancer treatment. The chain recombines TRBV5-4 with TRBJ2-7; 9 bases line up with TRBD1. The CDR3 coding sequence is TGTGCCAGCAGCTCGGACAGGGGTACCTACGAGCAGTACTTC. The encoded protein is CASSSDRGTYEQYF.